Listed below are T cell receptor beta chains from one sample, sequenced in a study of Graves' ophthalmopathy and Graves' hyperthyroidism. In TCRdb, the multiplex PCR reads were re-called with MiXCR into one record per CDR3 protein. Of over a million distinct CDR3 sequences listed, around a third are singletons. The sequencing input was peripheral blood or thyroid tissue (not recorded which). The receptors here all came from an adult man with Graves' hyperthyroidism. The CDR3 runs from the conserved cysteine through the conserved F or W. The order of the fields is V gene, clone size, D gene, J gene, CDR3 protein, CDR3 DNA. A D gene is named only where the DNA matches it firmly. Size is stated for part of the rows, as once, few or many counts, or as a class when the clone is expanded.

V: TRBV10-3
size: -
D: TRBD1
J: TRBJ1-6
CDR3: CAISGGQGAYNSPLHF
DNA: TGTGCCATCAGTGGCGGACAGGGGGCTTATAATTCACCCCTCCACTTT

V: TRBV20-1
size: few
D: -
J: TRBJ2-5
CDR3: CSARPLSKRSQETQYF
DNA: TGCAGTGCTAGACCCCTGTCTAAGCGGTCCCAAGAGACCCAGTACTTC

V: TRBV9
size: many
D: -
J: TRBJ1-2
CDR3: CASSVTLPFEYNYGYTF
DNA: TGTGCCAGCAGCGTAACCCTCCCATTCGAGTACAACTATGGCTACACCTTC

V: TRBV4-1
size: few
D: -
J: TRBJ1-2
CDR3: CASSQETQVAYGYTF
DNA: TGCGCCAGCAGCCAAGAAACCCAGGTGGCCTATGGCTACACCTTC

V: TRBV20-1
size: few
D: -
J: TRBJ1-4
CDR3: CSALDPSGTNEKLFF
DNA: TGCAGTGCCCTGGACCCCTCGGGAACTAATGAAAAACTGTTTTTT

V: TRBV10-2
size: few
D: -
J: TRBJ1-6
CDR3: CASSSGRGIGSPLHF
DNA: TGCGCCAGCAGTTCAGGAAGGGGTATAGGTTCACCCCTCCACTTT

V: TRBV29-1
size: -
D: TRBD1
J: TRBJ2-6
CDR3: CSVGSGTGLTF
DNA: TGCAGCGTTGGGAGTGGGACAGGACTGACTTTC

V: TRBV5-4
size: few
D: TRBD1
J: TRBJ2-7
CDR3: CASSSAGTGHEQYF
DNA: TGTGCCAGCAGCTCCGCCGGGACAGGGCACGAGCAGTACTTC

V: TRBV5-1
size: -
D: -
J: TRBJ1-2
CDR3: CASGVTGTVYGYTF
DNA: TGCGCCAGTGGCGTGACCGGGACTGTCTATGGCTACACCTTC

V: TRBV15
size: -
D: TRBD1
J: TRBJ1-5
CDR3: CATSGRDRDGQPQHF
DNA: TGTGCCACCAGCGGGCGGGACAGGGACGGTCAGCCCCAGCATTTT

V: TRBV2
size: -
D: -
J: TRBJ2-3
CDR3: CASSRRELGQYF
DNA: TGTGCCAGCAGCCGCCGGGAATTGGGGCAGTATTTT

V: TRBV11-3
size: many
D: -
J: TRBJ1-1
CDR3: CASSLGDSRDTEAFF
DNA: TGTGCCAGCAGCTTAGGGGACTCACGGGACACTGAAGCTTTCTTT

V: TRBV10-3
size: -
D: -
J: TRBJ2-5
CDR3: CAISDWTLGQETQYF
DNA: TGTGCCATCAGTGACTGGACCCTTGGGCAAGAGACCCAGTACTTC

V: TRBV15
size: many
D: -
J: TRBJ2-5
CDR3: CATSTFAPLLEKEETQYF
DNA: TGTGCCACCAGCACTTTCGCCCCGCTCCTAGAGAAGGAAGAGACCCAGTACTTC

V: TRBV14
size: many
D: -
J: TRBJ1-3
CDR3: CASSQFGNTIYF
DNA: TGTGCCAGCAGCCAGTTTGGAAACACCATATATTTT